The 22 T cell receptor beta chains below were found in one sample sequenced in a study of cytomegalovirus exposure and HLA in healthy donors. The PCR employed 60 Vbeta primers together with 13 Jbeta primers. Generated by immunoSEQ multiplex PCR, the TCRdb table keeps only in-frame clones and is missing some. Here the sample spans more than 150,000 clones, 81% being singletons. The sample taken for sequencing was PBMCs. These receptors were obtained from a young woman in good health and CMV-seropositive.

The chain recombines TRBV28 with TRBJ2-1; 11 nucleotides match TRBD2. Germline loops: CDR1 MDHEN, CDR2 SYDVKM. CDR3 length equals 18 residues. The V and J ends lost 5 bases and 7 bases, in that order; junction bases with no gene match: 16. This chain's CDR3 is CASSPRTGDRLAGNEQFF. The CDR3 nucleotides read TGTGCCAGCAGTCCCCGGACGGGGGACCGACTAGCGGGGAATGAGCAGTTCTTC.

The rearrangement uses TRBV5-1 and TRBJ2-1; the match to TRBD2 covers 13 bases. The CDR3 length is 15 residues. Trimming cost V 3 bases and J 8 bases; bases outside gene matches: 5. Germline CDR1 reads SGHRS; CDR2 reads YFSETQ. The CDR3 sequence is CASSSGTSGVYEQFF. The CDR3 DNA reads TGCGCCAGCAGCTCCGGGACTAGCGGGGTATATGAGCAGTTCTTC.

This chain uses TRBV30 with TRBJ1-4; no reliable D call. CDR1 is GTSNPN, CDR2 SVGIG, per germline (reference sequence). The V and J ends lost 0 bases and 5 bases respectively, with 10 bases between them. CDR3 size: 14 residues. The CDR3 DNA sequence: TGTGCCTGGAGTGTACTAGGACTCAATGAAAAACTGTTTTTT. Protein sequence: CAWSVLGLNEKLFF.

The rearrangement joins TRBV6-1 to TRBJ2-1; TRBD2 might be the D (6 bases). Trimming shortened V by 8 bases and J by 9 bases, and 20 bases separated the two germline ends. The germline CDR1 and CDR2 sequences are MNHNS and SASEGT. The CDR3 extends over 14 amino acids. As DNA, the CDR3 is TGTGCCAGCTGGCCCACGTCCCTCGGGAGTGAGCAGTTCTTC. Translation: CASWPTSLGSEQFF.

This clone was detected only once. The rearrangement uses TRBV2 and TRBJ2-7, with D perhaps TRBD1 (6 bases). This CDR3 is built from 12 residues. The ends were cut back, 10 bases at V and 7 bases at J, with 17 bases in the middle. The germline V gene encodes CDR1 SNHLY and CDR2 FYNNEI. The CDR3 nucleotides are TGTGCCATCGGGCCACAGGGTGGTGAGCAGTACGTC. It is translated as CAIGPQGGEQYV.

The V gene is TRBV29-1, the J gene TRBJ2-1; D is unclear. Trimming removed 6 bases from V and 6 bases from J, with 12 bases in between. Germline CDR1 is SQVTM and CDR2 is ANQGSEA. This CDR3 comprises 12 residues. The chain's CDR3 is CSVPGLSNEQFF. Written as DNA, the CDR3 is TGCAGCGTGCCAGGATTAAGCAATGAGCAGTTCTTC.

The chain has TRBV2 and TRBJ2-4; perhaps TRBD2 as D (7 bases). With 1 base removed from V and 12 bases from J, the gap between germline ends came to 19 bases. The CDR3 totals 15 residues. Germline assignment: CDR1 SNHLY and CDR2 FYNNEI. CDR3 sequence reads: CASSEEGGPRYSQYF. For the CDR3, the DNA is TGTGCCAGCAGTGAAGAGGGGGGGCCGAGGTACAGTCAGTACTTC.

This chain links TRBV27 with TRBJ2-5, with 12 bases aligning to TRBD2. Germline trimming cut 6 bases from V and 6 bases from J; bases unmatched to any gene: 11. In germline, CDR1 is MNHEY, CDR2 SMNVEV (reference sequence). CDR3 size: 16 residues. The CDR3 is CASRIKGTSGQKTQYF. The CDR3 nucleotides are TGTGCCAGCAGAATCAAGGGGACTAGCGGGCAAAAGACCCAGTACTTC.

J is TRBJ2-5 and V is TRBV14; D may be TRBD2 (5 bases). Deletions cut 1 base from V and 5 bases from J, with 11 bases between. This CDR3 has 14 amino acids. Germline V gene lookup returns CDR1 SGHDN and CDR2 FVKESK. CDR3 amino acids: CASSQALGAETQYF. In DNA form, the CDR3 reads TGTGCCAGCAGCCAAGCTCTGGGAGCGGAGACCCAGTACTTC.

The chain links TRBV6-5 to TRBJ2-1, with 12 bases lining up with TRBD2. The length of the CDR3 is 14 residues. The trim removed 10 bases at V and 7 bases at J, leaving 8 bases unmatched. Per the germline V gene, CDR1 is MNHEY and CDR2 is SVGAGI. The CDR3 here is CATRTSGDFNEQFF. The CDR3 bases are TGTGCCACCCGGACTAGCGGGGATTTTAATGAGCAGTTCTTC.

The V and J genes are TRBV28 and TRBJ2-3, with 7 bases identical to TRBD2. J lost 6 bases, V lost 3 bases, and 12 bases had no gene match. CDR1 is MDHEN, CDR2 SYDVKM, per germline. There are 16 residues in the CDR3. The CDR3: CASSFIAGVDSDTQYF. In DNA form, the CDR3 reads TGTGCCAGCAGTTTTATAGCGGGCGTCGATTCGGATACGCAGTATTTT. The whole variable domain, filled in from reference TRBV28 and TRBJ2-3, reads DVKVTQSSRYLVKRTGEKVFLECVQDMDHENMFWYRQDPGLGLRLIYFSYDVKMKEKGDIPEGYSVSREKKERFSLILESASTNQTSMYLCASSFIAGVDSDTQYFGPGTRLTVL.

The CDR3 spells CASSFRRGECYEQYV. In DNA form, the CDR3 reads TGTGCCAGCAGCTTCCGACGGGGAGAGTGCTACGAGCAGTACGTC. The rearrangement joins TRBV7-9 to TRBJ2-7; TRBD2 might be the D (5 bases). CDR3 length equals 15 residues. V lost 3 bases and J 3 bases, leaving 15 bases between the germline ends. Germline V gene sequence: CDR1 SEHNR, CDR2 FQNEAQ (reference sequence).

Only a few counts were recorded for this clone. The chain uses TRBV2 and TRBJ2-5, with TRBD2 matching 9 bases. Unmatched junction bases numbered 6, after V lost 3 bases and J lost 4 bases. The germline V gene encodes CDR1 SNHLY and CDR2 FYNNEI. CDR3 length equals 15 residues. The CDR3 region is CASSDEAGGRETQYF. As DNA, the CDR3 is TGTGCCAGCAGTGACGAGGCGGGGGGGCGAGAGACCCAGTACTTC.

The V gene is TRBV5-5, the J gene TRBJ2-7, with 7 bases lining up with TRBD1. This CDR3 region has 16 residues. CDR1 and CDR2 from the germline V gene are SGHKS and YYEKEE (reference sequence). The V segment lost 1 base and the J segment 0 bases; nucleotides outside the gene matches: 7. The CDR3 loop reads CASSLWTGASSYEQYF. The CDR3 DNA reads as TGTGCCAGCAGCTTGTGGACAGGCGCGAGCTCCTACGAGCAGTACTTC.

V is TRBV28 and J is TRBJ2-1; 7 positions agree with TRBD2. V lost 4 bases and J lost 3; bases outside the gene matches: 9. Germline CDR1 reads MDHEN; CDR2 reads SYDVKM. The CDR3 has 16 residues. The CDR3 reads CASSWGSGGRYNEQFF. CDR3 nucleotide sequence: TGTGCCAGCAGTTGGGGGTCGGGGGGACGCTACAATGAGCAGTTCTTC. Using reference TRBV28 and TRBJ2-1 for the parts outside the CDR3, the full variable domain is DVKVTQSSRYLVKRTGEKVFLECVQDMDHENMFWYRQDPGLGLRLIYFSYDVKMKEKGDIPEGYSVSREKKERFSLILESASTNQTSMYLCASSWGSGGRYNEQFFGPGTRLTVL.

There are a few counts of this clone. The chain is built from TRBV6-4 and TRBJ1-6; 9 nucleotides align to TRBD1. Germline V CDR1 and CDR2: MRHNA, SNTAGT. V shed 4 bases, J shed 7 bases, and the junction held 5 bases outside the gene matches. The CDR3 runs 15 residues. In nucleotides, the CDR3 is TGTGCCAGCAGTGGGGGACAGGGTGGCAATTCACCCCTCCACTTT. It codes for CASSGGQGGNSPLHF.

The chain links TRBV6-5 to TRBJ1-1, with D possibly TRBD1 on 6 matching bases. The CDR3 loop spans 14 amino acids. CDR1 is MNHEY and CDR2 is SVGAGI in the germline V gene. Deletions cut 0 bases from V and 6 bases from J, with 11 bases between. The CDR3 DNA sequence: TGTGCCAGCAGTTACTCGCCAGGGGAAGCTGAAGCTTTCTTT. It translates to CASSYSPGEAEAFF.

Points on this clone: Distinct nucleotide sequences in the sample also encode this CDR3. The chain uses TRBV9 and TRBJ1-1, with D perhaps TRBD1 (5 bases). This CDR3 spans 14 amino acids. The ends were cut back, 2 bases at V and 0 bases at J, with 8 bases in the middle. Per the germline V gene, CDR1 is SGDLS and CDR2 is YYNGEE. CDR3 loop: CASSVGGVNTEAFF. Here the CDR3 DNA reads TGTGCCAGCAGCGTTGGGGGGGTGAACACTGAAGCTTTCTTT. The whole variable domain, filled in from reference TRBV9 and TRBJ1-1, reads DSGVTQTPKHLITATGQRVTLRCSPRSGDLSVYWYQQSLDQGLQFLIQYYNGEERAKGNILERFSAQQFPDLHSELNLSSLELGDSALYFCASSVGGVNTEAFFGQGTRLTVV.

This clone appeared once. The chain links TRBV10-1 to TRBJ1-6; 11 nucleotides agree with TRBD1. The ends lost 8 bases at V and 6 bases at J; junction bases unmatched: 18. The germline V gene encodes CDR1 WNHNN and CDR2 SYGVQD (reference sequence). This CDR3 spans 19 amino acids. DNA of the CDR3: TGCGCCAGCCGTTTCCAGGACAGGGGGCTCTCATCTCTTAATTCACCCCTCCACTTT. It is translated as CASRFQDRGLSSLNSPLHF.

The genes are TRBV25-1 and TRBJ1-1; D perhaps matches TRBD1 (6 bases). The CDR3 covers 14 residues. Germline V gene sequence: CDR1 MGHDK, CDR2 SYGVNS. The V end was cut by 7 bases, the J end by 2 bases, with 14 bases between. For the CDR3, the DNA is TGTGCCAGCACTGGGGCAGGGGCTAACACTGAAGCTTTCTTT. Its protein product is CASTGAGANTEAFF. The variable domain in full, completed from reference TRBV25-1 and TRBJ1-1, reads EADIYQTPRYLVIGTGKKITLECSQTMGHDKMYWYQQDPGMELHLIHYSYGVNSTEKGDLSSESTVSRIRTEHFPLTLESARPSHTSQYLCASTGAGANTEAFFGQGTRLTVV.

The rearrangement uses TRBV5-1 and TRBJ2-7; 8 nucleotides match TRBD1. Unmatched junction bases numbered 8, after V lost 3 bases and J lost 6 bases. This CDR3 region has 14 residues. CDR1 is SGHRS and CDR2 is YFSETQ in the germline V gene. CDR3 amino acids: CASSYGQGWSEQYF. The CDR3 DNA reads as TGCGCCAGCAGCTATGGACAGGGCTGGAGCGAGCAGTACTTC.

This clone was counted between two and nine times. J is TRBJ1-5 and V is TRBV6-5, with 7 bases fitting TRBD1. Germline loops: CDR1 MNHEY, CDR2 SVGAGI. With 7 bases clipped from V and 0 bases from J, the junction kept 3 bases outside the gene matches. This CDR3 contains 14 residues. DNA of the CDR3: TGTGCCAGCAAAAGGGACAGTAGCAATCAGCCCCAGCATTTT. It encodes CASKRDSSNQPQHF.